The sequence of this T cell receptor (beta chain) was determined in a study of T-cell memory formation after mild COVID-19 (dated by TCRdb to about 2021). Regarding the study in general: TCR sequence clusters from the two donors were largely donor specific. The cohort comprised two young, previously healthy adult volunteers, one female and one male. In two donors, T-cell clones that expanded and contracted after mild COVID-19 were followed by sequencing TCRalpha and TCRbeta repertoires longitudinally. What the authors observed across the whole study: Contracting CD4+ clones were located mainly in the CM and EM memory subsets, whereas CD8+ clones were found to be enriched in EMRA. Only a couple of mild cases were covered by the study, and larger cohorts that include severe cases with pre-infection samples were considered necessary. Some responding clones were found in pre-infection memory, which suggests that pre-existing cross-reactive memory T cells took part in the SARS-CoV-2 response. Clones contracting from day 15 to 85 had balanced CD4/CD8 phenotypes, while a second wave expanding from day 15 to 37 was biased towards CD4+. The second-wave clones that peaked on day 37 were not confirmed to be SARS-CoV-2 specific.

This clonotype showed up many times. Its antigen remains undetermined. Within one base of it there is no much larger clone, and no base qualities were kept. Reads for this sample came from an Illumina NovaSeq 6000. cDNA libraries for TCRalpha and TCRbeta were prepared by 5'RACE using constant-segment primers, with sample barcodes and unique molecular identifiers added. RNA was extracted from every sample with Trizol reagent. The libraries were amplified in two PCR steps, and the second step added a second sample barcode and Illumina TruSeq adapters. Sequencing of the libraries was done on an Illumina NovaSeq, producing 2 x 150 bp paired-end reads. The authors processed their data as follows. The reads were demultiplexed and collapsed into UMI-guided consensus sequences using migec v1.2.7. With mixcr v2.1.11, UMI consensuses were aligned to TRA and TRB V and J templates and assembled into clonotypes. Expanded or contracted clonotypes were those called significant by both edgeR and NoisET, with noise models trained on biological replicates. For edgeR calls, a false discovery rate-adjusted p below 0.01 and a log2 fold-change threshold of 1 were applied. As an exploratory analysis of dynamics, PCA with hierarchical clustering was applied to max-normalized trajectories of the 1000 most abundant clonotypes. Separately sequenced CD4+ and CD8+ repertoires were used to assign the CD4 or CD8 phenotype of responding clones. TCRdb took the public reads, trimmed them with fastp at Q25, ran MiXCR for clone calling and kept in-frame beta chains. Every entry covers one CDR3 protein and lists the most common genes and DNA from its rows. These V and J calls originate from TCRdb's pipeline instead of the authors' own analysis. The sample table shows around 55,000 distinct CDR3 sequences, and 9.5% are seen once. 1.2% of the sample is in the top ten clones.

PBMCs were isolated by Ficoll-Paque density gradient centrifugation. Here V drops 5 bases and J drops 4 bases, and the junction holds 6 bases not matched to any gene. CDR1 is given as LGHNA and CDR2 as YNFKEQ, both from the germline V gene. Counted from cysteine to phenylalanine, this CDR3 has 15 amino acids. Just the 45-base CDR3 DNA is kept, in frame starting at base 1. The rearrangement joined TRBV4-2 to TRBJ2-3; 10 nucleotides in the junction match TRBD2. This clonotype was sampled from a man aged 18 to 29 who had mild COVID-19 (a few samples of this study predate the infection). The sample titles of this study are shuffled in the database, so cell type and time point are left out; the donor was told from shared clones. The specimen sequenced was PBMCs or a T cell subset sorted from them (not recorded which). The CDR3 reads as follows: CASSGSAGGPDTQYF. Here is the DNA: TGTGCCAGCAGCGGATCAGCGGGGGGGCCAGATACGCAGTATTTT.